The rows below give T cell receptor beta chains drawn from one sample of a study of post-analysis software for immune sequencing data. TCRdb passed the PCR reads through MiXCR, listing each CDR3 protein once. The sample shows approximately 730,000 distinct CDR3 sequences, roughly 29% of them seen only once. The source material was blood. Every receptor here comes from a girl between 10 and 17 years old with multiple sclerosis. The CDR3 runs from the conserved cysteine through the conserved F or W. D genes are given only for firm matches. Part of the rows lack a size; the others show once, few, many or a class for expanded clones.

V	J	size	D	CDR3	DNA
TRBV5-1	TRBJ2-3	-	-	CASSWGTFTDTQYF	TGCGCCAGCAGCTGGGGGACCTTTACAGATACGCAGTATTTT
TRBV7-2	TRBJ1-2	-	-	CASSQGQSSNYGYTF	TGTGCCAGCAGCCAAGGACAGAGTTCTAACTATGGCTACACCTTC
TRBV5-1	TRBJ2-1	few	TRBD2	CASSLARGSSNEQFF	TGCGCCAGCAGCTTGGCTCGCGGGAGTTCCAATGAGCAGTTCTTC
TRBV27	TRBJ2-7	-	TRBD1	CASRELGTGGYEQYF	TGTGCCAGCAGAGAGTTAGGGACAGGGGGATACGAGCAGTACTTC
TRBV9	TRBJ2-7	few	-	CASSVGGGPYEQYF	TGTGCCAGCAGCGTCGGTGGGGGGCCCTACGAGCAGTACTTC
TRBV29-1	TRBJ2-2	-	-	CSVEDFTGPQGTGELFF	TGCAGCGTTGAAGACTTTACAGGGCCCCAGGGGACCGGGGAGCTGTTTTTT
TRBV12-3/TRBV12-4	TRBJ1-1	-	-	CASSLGAWAFF	TGTGCCAGCAGTTTGGGGGCATGGGCTTTCTTT
TRBV5-1	TRBJ2-3	many	-	CASSLYGGTDTQYF	TGCGCCAGCAGCTTGTATGGGGGCACAGATACGCAGTATTTT
TRBV28	TRBJ2-3	-	TRBD2	CASSGGVVAEVDTRYF	TGTGCCAGCAGTGGGGGGGTTGTAGCGGAGGTGGATACGCGGTATTTT
TRBV4-2	TRBJ1-2	few	-	CASSQEATAGYTF	TGTGCCAGCAGCCAAGAGGCCACTGCAGGCTACACCTTC
TRBV6-2/TRBV6-3	TRBJ2-1	few	TRBD1	CASSYSGGTGYNEQFF	TGTGCCAGCAGTTACTCAGGGGGGACAGGCTACAATGAGCAGTTCTTC
TRBV7-9	TRBJ2-4	few	-	CASSPGRMHIQYF	TGTGCCAGCAGTCCGGGACGGATGCACATTCAGTACTTC
TRBV28	TRBJ2-1	-	TRBD1	CASSRSTQGAEQFF	TGTGCCAGCAGCCGATCGACCCAGGGGGCTGAGCAGTTCTTC
TRBV20-1	TRBJ2-1	-	-	CSAREGGYYNEQFF	TGCAGTGCTAGAGAAGGGGGATATTACAATGAGCAGTTCTTC
TRBV28	TRBJ2-1	-	-	CASSFDSRGNNEQFF	TGTGCCAGCAGTTTCGACAGCCGGGGAAACAATGAGCAGTTCTTC
TRBV7-9	TRBJ2-1	few	-	CASSWRAPEQFF	TGTGCCAGCAGCTGGCGGGCTCCTGAGCAGTTCTTC
TRBV28	TRBJ2-3	-	-	CASSLSEDRDTQYF	TGTGCCAGCAGTTTATCCGAAGACAGAGATACGCAGTATTTT
TRBV7-2	TRBJ1-2	-	-	CASSFSGTNYGYTF	TGTGCCAGCAGCTTCTCGGGGACAAACTATGGCTACACCTTC
TRBV11-2	TRBJ2-5	-	-	CASSLRPAGQETQYF	TGTGCCAGCAGCTTGCGACCAGCGGGTCAAGAGACCCAGTACTTC
TRBV18	TRBJ2-4	-	-	CASSPTDFPDIQYF	TGTGCCAGCTCACCAACGGATTTCCCGGACATTCAGTACTTC
TRBV14	TRBJ2-1	few	-	CASRWGSGPNNEQFF	TGTGCCAGCAGATGGGGATCAGGGCCCAACAATGAGCAGTTCTTC
TRBV6-2/TRBV6-3	TRBJ2-2	-	TRBD2	CASSGTITRQNTGELFF	TGTGCCAGCAGTGGGACTATTACACGCCAGAACACCGGGGAGCTGTTTTTT
TRBV6-1	TRBJ2-5	-	TRBD1	CASRRAGGWETQYF	TGTGCCAGCAGGAGGGCAGGGGGTTGGGAGACCCAGTACTTC
TRBV7-2	TRBJ2-5	-	-	CASSLVHGQETQYF	TGTGCCAGCAGCTTAGTTCACGGCCAAGAGACCCAGTACTTC
TRBV4-3	TRBJ1-2	-	-	CASSPGRTVTYGYTF	TGCGCCAGCAGCCCAGGCCGGACAGTAACCTATGGCTACACCTTC
TRBV11-3	TRBJ2-1	few	TRBD1	CASSPRDRVDNEQFF	TGTGCCAGCAGCCCCCGAGACAGGGTGGACAATGAGCAGTTCTTC
TRBV20-1	TRBJ2-7	few	TRBD2	CSASSGSTYEQYF	TGCAGTGCTTCTAGCGGGAGTACCTACGAGCAGTACTTC
TRBV6-5	TRBJ1-2	few	TRBD1	CASLRDSLGGYTF	TGTGCCAGTCTCCGGGACAGTCTGGGGGGCTACACCTTC
TRBV7-2	TRBJ2-2	-	-	CASSLYGGANTGELFF	TGTGCCAGCAGCTTATACGGGGGCGCGAACACCGGGGAGCTGTTTTTT
TRBV12-3/TRBV12-4	TRBJ1-1	-	-	CASSPMTENTEAFF	TGTGCCAGCAGTCCGATGACAGAGAACACTGAAGCTTTCTTT
TRBV18	TRBJ2-6	-	-	CASSPGGAGANVLTF	TGTGCCAGCTCACCAGGGGGAGCTGGGGCCAACGTCCTGACTTTC
TRBV6-2/TRBV6-3	TRBJ2-2	many	-	CASSSADGNTGELFF	TGTGCCAGCAGTTCCGCGGACGGGAACACCGGGGAGCTGTTTTTT
TRBV18	TRBJ1-2	-	-	CASRDSGFYGYTF	TGTGCCAGCCGGGACTCCGGCTTCTATGGCTACACCTTC
TRBV20-1	TRBJ2-7	once	-	CSARVPGDYEQYF	TGCAGTGCTAGAGTACCTGGAGACTACGAGCAGTACTTC
TRBV13	TRBJ2-5	-	TRBD2	CASSHGTSGNQETQYF	TGTGCCAGCAGCCACGGGACTAGCGGAAACCAAGAGACCCAGTACTTC
TRBV20-1	TRBJ1-5	few	-	CSASKSNSNQPQHF	TGCAGTGCGTCGAAGAGTAATAGCAATCAGCCCCAGCATTTT
TRBV5-5	TRBJ1-5	-	TRBD1	CASSLTGGARPQHF	TGTGCCAGCAGCTTGACAGGGGGCGCGAGGCCCCAGCATTTT
TRBV4-1	TRBJ1-2	-	-	CASSQEGPRWSPNYGYTF	TGCGCCAGCAGCCAAGAAGGCCCCAGATGGAGCCCTAACTATGGCTACACCTTC
TRBV5-1	TRBJ2-3	-	-	CASQLKWSSDTQYF	TGCGCCAGCCAGTTGAAGTGGAGTTCCGATACGCAGTATTTT
TRBV7-8	TRBJ2-7	-	-	CASSLEYGGVSYEQYF	TGTGCCAGCAGCTTAGAGTACGGCGGGGTCTCCTACGAGCAGTACTTC
TRBV20-1	TRBJ1-5	-	-	CSARARPGQPQHF	TGCAGTGCTAGGGCCCGACCGGGTCAGCCCCAGCATTTT
TRBV5-1	TRBJ2-1	few	TRBD2	CASSAVTSDEQFF	TGCGCCAGCAGCGCAGTGACTAGCGACGAGCAGTTCTTC
TRBV5-1	TRBJ1-2	-	-	CASSPDSINYGYTF	TGCGCCAGCAGCCCGGACAGTATTAACTATGGCTACACCTTC
TRBV20-1	TRBJ1-5	-	-	CSAREPGGNHQPQHF	TGCAGTGCTAGAGAGCCTGGAGGGAATCATCAGCCCCAGCATTTT
TRBV28	TRBJ1-2	-	-	CASISSGVGYTF	TGTGCCAGCATATCCTCCGGGGTCGGCTACACCTTC
TRBV20-1	TRBJ2-3	-	-	CSAAGGPWQYF	TGCAGTGCGGCGGGTGGACCCTGGCAGTATTTT
TRBV20-1	TRBJ2-1	-	-	CSARFGPGEQFF	TGCAGTGCTAGATTCGGACCCGGTGAGCAGTTCTTC
TRBV6-5	TRBJ2-4	-	TRBD2	CASSYGLAGGSSKNIQYF	TGTGCCAGCAGTTACGGACTAGCGGGGGGATCGTCCAAAAACATTCAGTACTTC
TRBV5-6	TRBJ2-7	-	-	CASSLAVPGEQYF	TGTGCCAGCAGCTTGGCGGTTCCCGGCGAGCAGTACTTC
TRBV15	TRBJ2-7	few	-	CATSRGTGRTYEQYF	TGTGCCACCAGCAGAGGAACAGGGCGGACCTACGAGCAGTACTTC
TRBV7-2	TRBJ1-2	-	TRBD1	CASFPGGVSYGYTF	TGTGCCAGCTTCCCAGGGGGGGTTTCCTATGGCTACACCTTC
TRBV6-5	TRBJ1-5	-	-	CASRPYQNQPQHF	TGTGCCAGCAGACCATATCAAAATCAGCCCCAGCATTTT
TRBV20-1	TRBJ2-5	few	-	CSARLERYQETQYF	TGCAGTGCTAGACTTGAGCGCTACCAAGAGACCCAGTACTTC
TRBV9	TRBJ2-7	few	-	CASSAENLHEQYF	TGTGCCAGCAGCGCCGAGAACCTCCACGAGCAGTACTTC
TRBV9	TRBJ2-2	-	-	CASSVLTGELFF	TGTGCCAGCAGCGTACTAACCGGGGAGCTGTTTTTT
TRBV4-3	TRBJ2-3	-	-	CASSRGTGLFDTQYF	TGCGCCAGCAGCCGCGGGACCGGCCTGTTTGATACGCAGTATTTT
TRBV29-1	TRBJ2-1	-	-	CSVRRREESNEQFF	TGCAGCGTGAGACGCAGGGAGGAGTCCAATGAGCAGTTCTTC
TRBV6-2/TRBV6-3	TRBJ2-7	few	TRBD1	CASSQHRGTTQREQYF	TGTGCCAGCAGTCAACACAGGGGTACAACTCAACGCGAGCAGTACTTC
TRBV10-3	TRBJ2-7	-	TRBD1	CAISSSDRGLSYEQYF	TGTGCCATCAGCAGCTCCGACAGGGGTCTCTCCTACGAGCAGTACTTC